Each of the 21 T cell receptor beta chains below was sequenced from the same sample in a study of T cells expressing NK-cell markers (dated by TCRdb to the early 2020s). Receptor libraries were prepared by 5' RACE. Sequencing relied on an Illumina HiSeq 2000. After the reads were reprocessed by TCRdb, one entry was made per CDR3 protein sequence, with no DNA. The sample's records list approximately 440,000 distinct CDR3 sequences. Roughly 1.4% of the sample goes to the ten largest clones. Sequenced sample: blood T cells: a sorted CD56 or NKG2C T cell subset, CD4+ or CD8+ T cells, or bulk PBMC T cells (not recorded which). The origin of the receptors is a woman aged 45-65 years in good health. Donor details come from another sample of the same person, matched by shared clones.

The chain is built from TRBV29-1 and TRBJ1-2. CDR1 and CDR2 (germline): SQVTM, ANQGSEA. The CDR3 loop spans 13 amino acids. The chain's CDR3 is CSVEDRAFYGYTF.

This rearrangement joins TRBV29-1 to TRBJ2-4; TCRdb lists TRBD1, though no DNA is available to test this call. The V gene's germline CDR1 is SQVTM and CDR2 ANQGSEA. CDR3 length: 11 amino acids. CDR3 sequence reads: CSVATGDIQYF.

The chain is built from TRBV6-6 and TRBJ2-7; TCRdb's D call of TRBD2 is untestable without DNA. The CDR3 covers 16 residues. Germline CDR1 MNHNY, CDR2 SVGAGI (reference sequence). This CDR3 reads CASSSRGGLSGGEQYF.

The chain links TRBV5-5 to TRBJ2-1; checking the TCRdb D call of TRBD1 is not possible without DNA. Germline CDR1 and CDR2: SGHKS and YYEKEE (reference sequence). There are 14 residues in the CDR3. CDR3 protein: CASNPLDRVKGQFF.

The chain links TRBV15 to TRBJ1-3; with no DNA, the TCRdb D assignment of TRBD1 cannot be verified. The CDR3 is 15 amino acids. Germline V CDR1 and CDR2: LNHNV, YYDKDF (reference sequence). The CDR3 loop is CATSRDQGGVNTIYF.

The rearrangement joins TRBV7-2 to TRBJ2-7. The CDR3 is 17 amino acids. Germline lookup yields CDR1 SGHTA and CDR2 FQGNSA. CDR3 loop: CASSLANRRFTSYEQYF.

V is TRBV20-1 and J is TRBJ2-4; TCRdb proposes TRBD2, but this gene call is untestable without DNA. Germline V gives CDR1 DFQATT, CDR2 SNEGSKA (reference sequence). The CDR3 has 20 amino acids. CDR3 sequence: CSARDLTGGPNHLAKNIQYF.

The rearrangement uses TRBV20-1 and TRBJ2-2; TCRdb's D call of TRBD1 is untestable without DNA. This CDR3 comprises 18 residues. Per the germline V gene, CDR1 is DFQATT and CDR2 is SNEGSKA (reference sequence). The CDR3 region is CSARAPQQGARNTGELFF.

V usage is TRBV20-1 and J usage is TRBJ2-5; TCRdb selects TRBD1, and the lack of DNA leaves this call unchecked. CDR3 length: 16 amino acids. Looked up from germline, CDR1 is DFQATT and CDR2 is SNEGSKA (reference sequence). CDR3: CSAPPEAGGSVTTQYF.

The rearrangement joins TRBV10-3 to TRBJ2-3. The CDR3 contains 14 residues. The germline CDR1 and CDR2 sequences are ENHRY and SYGVKD. CDR3 protein: CAISGVGSTNTQYF.

The rearrangement joins TRBV7-2 to TRBJ1-3; TCRdb proposes TRBD1, but this gene call is untestable without DNA. The CDR3 spans 14 residues. In germline, CDR1 is SGHTA, CDR2 FQGNSA. This chain's CDR3 is CASSSGTPGNTIYF.

The J gene is TRBJ1-4, the V gene TRBV7-6; TCRdb lists TRBD1, though no DNA is available to test this call. From germline, CDR1 is SGHVS and CDR2 FNYEAQ. The CDR3 spans 15 residues. The CDR3 is CASSLAEGKGEKLFF.

J is TRBJ2-5 and V is TRBV3-1; TCRdb lists TRBD2, though no DNA is available to test this call. This CDR3 comprises 15 residues. Germline V gives CDR1 LGHDT, CDR2 YNNKEL (reference sequence). CDR3 sequence: CASSQGPLARETQYF.

The V and J genes are TRBV20-1 and TRBJ2-5. This CDR3 is 13 amino acids long. Germline V gene sequence: CDR1 DFQATT, CDR2 SNEGSKA (reference sequence). Here the CDR3 reads CSARRDFQETQYF.

V and J are TRBV27 and TRBJ1-5; the D gene TCRdb calls, TRBD1, cannot be checked with no DNA. Germline CDR1 is MNHEY and CDR2 is SMNVEV (reference sequence). The CDR3 is 16 amino acids. The CDR3 here is CASRPRDWDENQPQHF.

This chain's CDR3 is CASSSPGDKNNYGYTF. This rearrangement joins TRBV7-6 to TRBJ1-2; TCRdb's D call, TRBD1, is unchecked because there is no DNA. This CDR3 comprises 16 residues. CDR1 is SGHVS and CDR2 is FNYEAQ in the germline V gene.

V is TRBV12-3 or TRBV12-4 and J is TRBJ1-1; the TCRdb D gene call, TRBD1, has no DNA to confirm it. This CDR3 has 12 residues. This CDR3 reads CASSFNRGYTFF.

The V gene is TRBV5-1, the J gene TRBJ2-3; TCRdb calls TRBD2, which cannot be checked without DNA. Looked up from germline, CDR1 is SGHRS and CDR2 is YFSETQ. CDR3 size: 15 residues. The CDR3 loop reads CASSLIGGSADTQYF.

The V gene is TRBV5-1, the J gene TRBJ1-1. Per the germline V gene, CDR1 is SGHRS and CDR2 is YFSETQ. The CDR3 has 14 amino acids. CDR3: CASSWDPRNTEAFF. Complete variable domain (other parts from reference TRBV5-1 and TRBJ1-1): KAGVTQTPRYLIKTRGQQVTLSCSPISGHRSVSWYQQTPGQGLQFLFEYFSETQRNKGNFPGRFSGRQFSNSRSEMNVSTLELGDSALYLCASSWDPRNTEAFFGQGTRLTVV.

The chain employs TRBV20-1 and TRBJ2-1; there is no DNA to check the TCRdb D call of TRBD1. Per germline, CDR1 DFQATT and CDR2 SNEGSKA (reference sequence). This CDR3 contains 14 residues. Here the CDR3 reads CSGRKQGGYNEQFF.

This chain joins TRBV4-2 and TRBJ2-3. Looked up from germline, CDR1 is LGHNA and CDR2 is YNFKEQ. This CDR3 is 14 amino acids long. The CDR3 protein is CASSQGSGRYTQYF.